At least ten counts were recorded for the clone carrying this T cell receptor beta chain. The antigen remains unidentified. Researchers amplified the TCR beta CDR3 regions from RNA transcripts. The study used the HTBI primer set for a first-round RT-PCR of the TCR CDR3. TCRdb reprocessed the multiplex PCR reads via MiXCR and lists one record per CDR3 protein. The sample has roughly 740,000 distinct CDR3 sequences, about 15% seen once. The data were obtained in a study of T cells in Graves' hyperthyroidism and ophthalmopathy. For Graves' hyperthyroidism to be stable, ophthalmopathy could not progress within 18 months. Not enrolled were patients with uncontrolled infection, other autoimmune disease, pregnancy or lactation. J was trimmed by 6 bases and V by 6 bases; bases with no gene match: 2. The CDR3 length is 12 residues. CDR1 and CDR2 (germline): LGHNT, FRNRAP. Study findings and constraints: In the blood, most expanded thyroid clonotypes above 0.001 appeared as well.

The rearrangement links TRBV12-5 to TRBJ2-1; 7 nucleotides line up with TRBD1. Material for sequencing was blood. The source is a man younger than 35 with Graves' hyperthyroidism. The CDR3 protein is CASGTGVNEQFF. The CDR3 nucleotides read TGTGCTAGTGGCACAGGGGTCAATGAGCAGTTCTTC.